The 2 T cell receptor beta chains in this list originate from one sample, sequenced in a study of chemoradiotherapy in HPV16-positive cancers. Here immunoSEQ multiplex PCR was the method, and the copy in TCRdb shows in-frame clones only, minus some. The repertoire holds a few thousand clones, about 75% seen once, with less than 20% in the top ten. This sample was gathered from a patient who underwent chemoradiotherapy. Every receptor here comes from a human donor with HPV-associated anogenital cancer.

The CDR3 here is CASSIGGSRFYGYTF. The CDR3, as DNA: TGTGCCAGCAGCATAGGAGGTTCCCGTTTCTATGGCTACACCTTC. The chain has TRBV7-9 and TRBJ1-2; D remains ambiguous. The V gene lost 5 bases and the J gene lost 4 bases, with 17 bases spanning the gap. The CDR3 spans 15 residues. Germline V gene data show CDR1 as SEHNR and CDR2 as FQNEAQ (reference sequence).

J is TRBJ1-5 and V is TRBV19, with 9 positions matching TRBD1. V lost 9 bases, J lost 0 bases, and 6 bases stayed unmatched. The CDR3 loop spans 15 amino acids. Germline values: CDR1 LNHDA, CDR2 SQIVND (reference sequence). CDR3 amino acids: CASRGQGSSNQPQHF. The CDR3 DNA reads as TGTGCCAGCCGGGGACAGGGAAGTAGCAATCAGCCCCAGCATTTT.